This T cell receptor beta chain was recovered during a study of T cell changes during pregnancy in multiple sclerosis. The V gene end was trimmed by 6 bases and the J gene end by 3 bases; junction bases not matched to a gene: 1. CDR1 KGHSH and CDR2 LQKENI come from the germline V gene. There are 14 residues in the CDR3. Sequencing was performed with immunoSEQ multiplex PCR; in TCRdb, only in-frame clones are kept and a portion is missing. The sample yields about 67,000 clones, approximately 92% seen once. This receptor was taken from a female donor in good health, enrolled as a control in a pregnancy study. The chain is built from TRBV18 and TRBJ2-1; 11 nucleotides match TRBD2. The sample here was peripheral blood, taken in the second trimester of pregnancy. CDR3 protein: CASSGTSGYNEQFF. The DNA for the CDR3 is TGTGCCAGCTCGGGGACTAGCGGCTACAATGAGCAGTTCTTC.